This TCR beta chain is from a study of blood T cells in healthy people across ages. PCR was performed a second time for roughly 7 to 11 cycles using a sample-barcoded 5' primer and a J-beta primer mix. Every sample gave at least 2.5 million paired-end reads containing CDR3. Using its own MiXCR run on the 5' RACE reads, TCRdb lists one record per CDR3 protein. The sample consists of about 680,000 distinct CDR3 sequences, 45% to 50% of them appearing once. CDR1 is DFQATT, CDR2 SNEGSKA, per germline (reference sequence). Between the trimmed V and J ends, which lost 6 bases and 5 bases, there was a span of 16 bases. The CDR3 length is 13 residues.

Material for sequencing was blood. This TCR came from a woman aged 55-69 years in good health. The chain joins TRBV20-1 to TRBJ1-2; D uncertain. CDR3: CSASTIIGYGYTF. For the CDR3, the DNA is TGCAGTGCGAGCACCATAATAGGTTATGGCTACACCTTC.